The clone carrying this T cell receptor beta chain came up many times. Time point denoted: longitudinal time-point 1 (baseline). The data originate from a study of neurological immune-mediated disorders. The CDR3 sequence is 14 residues long. CDR1 is WSHSY, CDR2 SAAADI, per germline. The ends were cut back, 2 bases at V and 2 bases at J, with 9 bases in the middle. MiXCR, applied by TCRdb to the 5' RACE reads, yields one record per CDR3 protein. The sample has tens of thousands of distinct CDR3 sequences; less than 3.5% are singletons. The origin of this receptor is a woman in her sixties with multiple sclerosis. The specimen was PBMCs. The chain recombines TRBV10-2 with TRBJ1-2; D is undetermined. The chain's CDR3 is CASSENSGNYGYTF. In nucleotides, the CDR3 is TGCGCCAGCAGTGAGAACAGCGGGAACTATGGCTACACCTTC.